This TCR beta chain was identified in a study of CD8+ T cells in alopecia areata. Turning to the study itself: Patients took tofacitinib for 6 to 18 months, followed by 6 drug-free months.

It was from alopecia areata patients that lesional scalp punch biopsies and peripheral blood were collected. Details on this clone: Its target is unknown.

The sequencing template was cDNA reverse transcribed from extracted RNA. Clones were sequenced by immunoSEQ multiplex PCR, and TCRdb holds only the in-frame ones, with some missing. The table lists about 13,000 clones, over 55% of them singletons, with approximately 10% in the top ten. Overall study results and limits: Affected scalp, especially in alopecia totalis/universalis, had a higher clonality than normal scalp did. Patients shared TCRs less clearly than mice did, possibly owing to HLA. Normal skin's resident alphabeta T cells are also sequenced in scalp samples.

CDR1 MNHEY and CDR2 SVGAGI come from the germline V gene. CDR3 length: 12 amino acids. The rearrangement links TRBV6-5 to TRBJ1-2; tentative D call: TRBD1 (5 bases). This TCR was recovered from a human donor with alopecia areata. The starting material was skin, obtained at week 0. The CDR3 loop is CVAGVPHYGYTF. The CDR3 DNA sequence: TGTGTCGCGGGGGTCCCTCACTATGGCTACACCTTC.